This T cell receptor (beta chain) was identified during a study of cytomegalovirus exposure and HLA in healthy donors. Overall study: As released early, the data held 65 million to 90 million unique TCRs from HLA-typed donors.

Germline values: CDR1 SGHNT, CDR2 YENEEA. This CDR3 region has 15 residues. The V and J ends lost 2 bases and 4 bases respectively, with 9 bases between them. Regarding donors, all were healthy bone marrow donors. For this clone: Its antigen is not identified.

The PCR used 60 Vbeta and 13 Jbeta primers. Profiled with immunoSEQ multiplex PCR; TCRdb holds only in-frame clones, not every one. The sample has roughly 100,000 clones, roughly 73% seen once. Regarding the study as a whole: In a later analysis, approximately 15,000 TCR beta sequences were associated with HLA alleles at 0.05 false discovery rate. It was only CMV serostatus that was available as immune exposure information.

The chain combines TRBV11-3 with TRBJ2-6; TRBD1 might be the D (6 bases). This clonotype originated in a middle-aged woman in good health and CMV-seropositive. What was sequenced was PBMCs. Here the CDR3 DNA reads TGTGCCAGCAGCTTAACAGGGTCCGGGGCCAACGTCCTGACTTTC. It codes for CASSLTGSGANVLTF.